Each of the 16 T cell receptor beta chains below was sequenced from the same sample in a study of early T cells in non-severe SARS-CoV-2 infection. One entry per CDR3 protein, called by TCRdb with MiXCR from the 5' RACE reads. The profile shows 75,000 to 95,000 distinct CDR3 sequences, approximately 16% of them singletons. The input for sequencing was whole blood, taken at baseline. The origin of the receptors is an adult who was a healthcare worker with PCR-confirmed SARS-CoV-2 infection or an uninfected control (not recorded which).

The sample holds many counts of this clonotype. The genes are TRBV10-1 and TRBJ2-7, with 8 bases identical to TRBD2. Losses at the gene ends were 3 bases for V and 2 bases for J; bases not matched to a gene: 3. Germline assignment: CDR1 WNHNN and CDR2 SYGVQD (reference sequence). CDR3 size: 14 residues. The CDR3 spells CASSDREGPYEQYF. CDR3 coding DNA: TGCGCCAGCAGTGACCGGGAGGGCCCCTACGAGCAGTACTTC.

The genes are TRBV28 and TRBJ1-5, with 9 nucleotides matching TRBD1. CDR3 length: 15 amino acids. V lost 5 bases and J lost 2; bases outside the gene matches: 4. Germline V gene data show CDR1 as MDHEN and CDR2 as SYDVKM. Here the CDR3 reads CASSGDRAGNQPQHF. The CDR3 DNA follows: TGTGCCAGCAGTGGGGACAGGGCTGGCAATCAGCCCCAGCATTTT.

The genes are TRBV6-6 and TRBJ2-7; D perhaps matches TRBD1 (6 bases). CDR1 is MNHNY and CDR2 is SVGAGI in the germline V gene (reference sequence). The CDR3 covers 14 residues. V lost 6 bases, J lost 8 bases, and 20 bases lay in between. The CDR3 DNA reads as TGTGCCAGCAGCGAACAGGGACCCTCGGGCAAGCAGTACTTC. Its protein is CASSEQGPSGKQYF.

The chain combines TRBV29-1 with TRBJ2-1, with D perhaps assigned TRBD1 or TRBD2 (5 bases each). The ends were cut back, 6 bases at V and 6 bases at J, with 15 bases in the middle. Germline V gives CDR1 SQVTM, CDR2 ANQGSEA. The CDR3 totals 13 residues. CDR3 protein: CSVWGGGGNEQFF. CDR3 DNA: TGCAGCGTCTGGGGCGGAGGAGGCAATGAGCAGTTCTTC.

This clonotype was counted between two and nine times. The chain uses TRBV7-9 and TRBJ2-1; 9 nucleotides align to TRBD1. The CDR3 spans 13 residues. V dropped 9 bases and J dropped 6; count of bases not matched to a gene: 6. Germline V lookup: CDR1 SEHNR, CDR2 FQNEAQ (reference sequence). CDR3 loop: CASQQGAINEQFF. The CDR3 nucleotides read TGTGCCAGTCAACAGGGGGCGATCAATGAGCAGTTCTTC.

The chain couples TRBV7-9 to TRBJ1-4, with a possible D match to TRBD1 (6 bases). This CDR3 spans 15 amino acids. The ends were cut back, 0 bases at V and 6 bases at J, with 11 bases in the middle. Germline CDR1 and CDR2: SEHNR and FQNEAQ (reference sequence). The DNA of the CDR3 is TGTGCCAGCAGCTTAGCTGACAGGCGAGATGAAAAACTGTTTTTT. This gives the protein CASSLADRRDEKLFF.

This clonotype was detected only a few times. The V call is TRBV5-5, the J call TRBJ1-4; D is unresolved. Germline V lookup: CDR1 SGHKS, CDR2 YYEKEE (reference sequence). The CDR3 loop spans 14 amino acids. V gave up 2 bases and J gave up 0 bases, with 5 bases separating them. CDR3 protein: CASSLTATNEKLFF. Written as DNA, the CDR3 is TGTGCCAGCAGCTTAACAGCAACTAATGAAAAACTGTTTTTT.

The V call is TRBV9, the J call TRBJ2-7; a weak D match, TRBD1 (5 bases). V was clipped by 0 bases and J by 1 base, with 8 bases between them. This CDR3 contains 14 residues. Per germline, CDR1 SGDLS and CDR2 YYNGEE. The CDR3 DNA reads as TGTGCCAGCAGCGTAGAAGGGGATTCCTACGAGCAGTACTTC. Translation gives CASSVEGDSYEQYF. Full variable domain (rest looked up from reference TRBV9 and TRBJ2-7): DSGVTQTPKHLITATGQRVTLRCSPRSGDLSVYWYQQSLDQGLQFLIQYYNGEERAKGNILERFSAQQFPDLHSELNLSSLELGDSALYFCASSVEGDSYEQYFGPGTRLTVT.

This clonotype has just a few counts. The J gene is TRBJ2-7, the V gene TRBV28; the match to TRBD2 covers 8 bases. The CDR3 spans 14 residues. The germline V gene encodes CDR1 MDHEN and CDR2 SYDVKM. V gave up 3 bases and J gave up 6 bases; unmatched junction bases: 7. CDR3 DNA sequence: TGTGCCAGCAGTTTTCGGACTAGCAGGGGCGAGCAGTACTTC. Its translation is CASSFRTSRGEQYF.

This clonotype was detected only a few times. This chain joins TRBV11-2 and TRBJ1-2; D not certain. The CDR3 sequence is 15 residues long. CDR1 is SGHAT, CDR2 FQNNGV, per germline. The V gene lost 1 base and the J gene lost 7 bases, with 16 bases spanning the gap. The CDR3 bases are TGTGCCAGCAGCTTAGGTCCGGGGTTGCTAGGTGGCTACACCTTC. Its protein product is CASSLGPGLLGGYTF. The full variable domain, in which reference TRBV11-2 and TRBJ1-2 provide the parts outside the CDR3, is EAGVAQSPRYKIIEKRQSVAFWCNPISGHATLYWYQQILGQGPKLLIQFQNNGVVDDSQLPKDRFSAERLKGVDSTLKIQPAKLEDSAVYLCASSLGPGLLGGYTFGSGTRLTVV.

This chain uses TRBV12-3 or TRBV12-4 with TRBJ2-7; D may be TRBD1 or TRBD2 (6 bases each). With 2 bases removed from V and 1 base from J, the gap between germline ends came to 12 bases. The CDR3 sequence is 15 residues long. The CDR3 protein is CASSLFGGDSYEQYF. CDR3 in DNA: TGTGCCAGCAGTTTATTCGGGGGCGATTCCTACGAGCAGTACTTC.

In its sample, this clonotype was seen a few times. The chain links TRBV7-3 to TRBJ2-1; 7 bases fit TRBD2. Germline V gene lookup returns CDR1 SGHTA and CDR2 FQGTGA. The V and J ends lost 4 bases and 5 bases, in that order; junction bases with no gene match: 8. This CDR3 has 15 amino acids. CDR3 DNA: TGTGCCAGCAGCTCCGGGGGGAGAAACAACAATGAGCAGTTCTTC. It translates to CASSSGGRNNNEQFF. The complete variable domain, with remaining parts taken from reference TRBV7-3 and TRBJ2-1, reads GAGVSQTPSNKVTEKGKYVELRCDPISGHTALYWYRQSLGQGPEFLIYFQGTGAADDSGLPNDRFFAVRPEGSVSTLKIQRTERGDSAVYLCASSSGGRNNNEQFFGPGTRLTVL.

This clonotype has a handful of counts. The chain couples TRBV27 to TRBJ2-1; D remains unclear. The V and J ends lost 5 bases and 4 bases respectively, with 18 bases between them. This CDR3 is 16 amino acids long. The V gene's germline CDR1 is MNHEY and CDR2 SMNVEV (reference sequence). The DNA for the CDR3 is TGTGCCAGCAGTCCCCGCGGACGACACCCGTACAATGAGCAGTTCTTC. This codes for CASSPRGRHPYNEQFF.

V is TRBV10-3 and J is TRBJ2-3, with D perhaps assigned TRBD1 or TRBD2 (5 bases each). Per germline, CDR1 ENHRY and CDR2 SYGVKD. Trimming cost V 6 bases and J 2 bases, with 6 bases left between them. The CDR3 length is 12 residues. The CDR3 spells CAISGTTDTQYF. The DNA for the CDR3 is TGTGCCATCAGCGGGACCACAGATACGCAGTATTTT.

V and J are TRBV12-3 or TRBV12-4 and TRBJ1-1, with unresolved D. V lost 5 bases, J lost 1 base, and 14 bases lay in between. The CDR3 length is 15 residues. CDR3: CASSPMSPSNTEAFF. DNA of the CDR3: TGTGCCAGCAGTCCCATGTCCCCATCGAACACTGAAGCTTTCTTT.

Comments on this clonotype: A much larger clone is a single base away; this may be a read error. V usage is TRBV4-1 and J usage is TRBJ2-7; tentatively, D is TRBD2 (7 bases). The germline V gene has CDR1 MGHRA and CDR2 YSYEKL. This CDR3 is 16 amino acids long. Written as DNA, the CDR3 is TGCGCCAGCAGCCAATTAGGGGGGGCATCGTCCTACGGGCAGTACTTC. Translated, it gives CASSQLGGASSYGQYF.